The 22 T cell receptor beta chains reported below all come from one sample, sequenced in a study of T-cell reconstitution after alpha-beta-depleted transplantation in children. TCRbeta library construction was performed incorporating unique molecular identifiers. TCRdb re-analysed the PCR reads in MiXCR, keeping a single row per CDR3 protein. The sample lists 450,000 to 550,000 distinct CDR3 sequences; about an eighth were seen once. The source was PBMCs, mostly from graft donor cells, collected 180 days after TCRalphabeta/CD19-depleted stem cell transplant. These receptors were collected from a female patient aged 2-10 years who had a stem cell transplant for aplastic anemia, so the T cells may come from the graft donor.

The chain joins TRBV20-1 to TRBJ1-1; the match to TRBD1 covers 10 bases. Looked up from germline, CDR1 is DFQATT and CDR2 is SNEGSKA (reference sequence). This CDR3 comprises 15 residues. Losses at the gene ends were 6 bases for V and 3 bases for J; bases not matched to a gene: 10. Here the CDR3 reads CSAARPGTGDTEAFF. CDR3 nucleotide sequence: TGCAGTGCCGCACGGCCCGGGACAGGGGACACTGAAGCTTTCTTT.

The genes are TRBV20-1 and TRBJ2-1; 13 positions match TRBD2. The CDR3 has 15 residues. V trimming: 6 bases; J trimming: 5 bases; junction bases outside the gene matches: 7. Germline V gene sequence: CDR1 DFQATT, CDR2 SNEGSKA (reference sequence). The CDR3 nucleotides are TGCAGTGCCAAGACTAGCGGGAGGTTCCACAATGAGCAGTTCTTC. It encodes CSAKTSGRFHNEQFF.

This chain uses TRBV7-2 with TRBJ1-2; the D gene is possibly TRBD1 (5 bases). Trimming removed 1 base at V and 7 bases at J, with 19 bases between. In germline, CDR1 is SGHTA, CDR2 FQGNSA. There are 16 residues in the CDR3. The CDR3 sequence is CASSLGQGRRDAGYTF. CDR3 DNA sequence: TGTGCCAGCAGCTTAGGGCAGGGAAGACGAGATGCTGGCTACACCTTC.

This clonotype was counted only a few times. The CDR3 is CASSSRTTPGYYNEQFF. DNA for the CDR3: TGTGCCAGCAGTTCCAGGACTACGCCCGGCTACTACAATGAGCAGTTCTTC. V gene TRBV12-3 or TRBV12-4 combines with J gene TRBJ2-1; D might be TRBD2 (6 bases). With 4 bases removed from V and 3 bases from J, the gap between germline ends came to 19 bases. The length of the CDR3 is 17 residues.

This clonotype appeared a few times. The chain uses TRBV12-3 or TRBV12-4 and TRBJ2-5; possible D gene TRBD1, 5 bases. The CDR3 totals 17 residues. Trimming pared 6 bases from V and 4 bases from J, leaving 24 bases between. CDR3: CASSRTAGYLAGETQYF. Written as DNA, the CDR3 is TGTGCCAGCAGCCGGACGGCAGGGTACTTAGCAGGAGAGACCCAGTACTTC.

The rearrangement joins TRBV11-2 to TRBJ2-7; 7 positions agree with TRBD2. CDR3 size: 16 residues. CDR1 and CDR2 from the germline V gene are SGHAT and FQNNGV. The V and J ends lost 1 base and 7 bases, in that order; junction bases with no gene match: 13. The CDR3 sequence is CASSLGLVGGPEEQYV. The CDR3 DNA sequence: TGTGCCAGCAGCTTAGGGTTGGTGGGAGGGCCTGAGGAGCAGTACGTC.

The gene calls are TRBV3-1 and TRBJ1-2, with TRBD1 identical over 7 bases. Per germline, CDR1 LGHDT and CDR2 YNNKEL (reference sequence). With V trimmed by 1 base and J by 2 bases, 4 bases remained unmatched. CDR3 length: 15 residues. The CDR3 loop is CASSQGQTGNYGYTF. The CDR3 DNA reads as TGTGCCAGCAGCCAAGGCCAGACAGGGAACTATGGCTACACCTTC.

This sequence joins TRBV6-2 or TRBV6-3 and TRBJ2-3; D uncertain. The CDR3 sequence is 13 residues long. The germline V gene has CDR1 MNHEY and CDR2 SVGEGT. The V gene lost 3 bases and the J gene lost 5 bases, with 9 bases spanning the gap. CDR3 sequence reads: CASSYTARDTQYF. CDR3 in DNA: TGTGCCAGCAGTTATACCGCGAGAGATACGCAGTATTTT.

The chain couples TRBV4-1 to TRBJ1-5; possibly TRBD1 for D (5 bases). The germline V and J ends were trimmed by 4 bases and 7 bases, with 17 bases remaining between them. Per germline, CDR1 MGHRA and CDR2 YSYEKL. The CDR3 contains 15 residues. DNA of the CDR3: TGCGCCAGCAGCCCAAGCGGCGGCCACAGGCAGCCCCAGCATTTT. Translation: CASSPSGGHRQPQHF.

This clonotype was observed a handful of times. The CDR3 nucleotides are TGTGCCAGCAGTTTAGCGGGGACAGGGGTTCAGGATGAGCAGTTCTTC. This gives the protein CASSLAGTGVQDEQFF. This sequence joins TRBV12-3 or TRBV12-4 and TRBJ2-1; 10 nucleotides line up with TRBD1. The CDR3 is made up of 16 amino acids. Trimming took 0 bases from V and 8 from J; bases not matched to a gene: 7.

Many counts were recorded for this clonotype. This chain uses TRBV20-1 with TRBJ2-3, with TRBD2 matching over 11 bases. Germline CDR1 reads DFQATT; CDR2 reads SNEGSKA (reference sequence). V was clipped by 4 bases and J by 6 bases; unmatched bases: 6. This CDR3 region has 14 residues. The CDR3 sequence is CSATTSGSSDTQYF. Written as DNA, the CDR3 is TGCAGTGCTACCACTAGCGGGAGTTCCGATACGCAGTATTTT.

This clonotype was seen more than once but under ten times. V usage is TRBV10-3 and J usage is TRBJ2-2, with 12 bases fitting TRBD2. The germline V gene encodes CDR1 ENHRY and CDR2 SYGVKD. The CDR3 extends over 20 amino acids. V lost 7 bases, J lost 0 bases, and 15 bases stayed unmatched. The CDR3 reads CAITETGLAGRRANTGELFF. The CDR3 DNA sequence: TGTGCCATCACCGAAACCGGACTAGCGGGACGCCGGGCGAACACCGGGGAGCTGTTTTTT.

The chain uses TRBV7-9 and TRBJ1-3; TRBD1 might be the D (6 bases). V lost 5 bases and J 9 bases, leaving 20 bases between the germline ends. CDR1 is SEHNR and CDR2 is FQNEAQ in the germline V gene (reference sequence). The CDR3 is 15 residues long. For the CDR3, the DNA is TGTGCCAGCAGCATTACCTTCGGGACACCGGGCACCATATATTTT. The encoded protein is CASSITFGTPGTIYF.

This clonotype was counted between two and nine times. The chain joins TRBV5-1 to TRBJ2-2, with 10 bases that match TRBD2. The germline V gene encodes CDR1 SGHRS and CDR2 YFSETQ. The CDR3 totals 19 residues. V shed 3 bases and J 5 bases; nucleotides not matched to a gene: 16. CDR3 residues: CASSSARLELAGPTGELFF. For the CDR3, the DNA is TGCGCCAGCAGCTCGGCTCGACTCGAACTAGCGGGACCAACCGGGGAGCTGTTTTTT.

In DNA, the CDR3 is TGTGCCAGCAGTTTATCCAGGACATTGACAGGGCTTCAGCCCCAGCATTTT. Amino acid sequence: CASSLSRTLTGLQPQHF. The rearrangement uses TRBV28 and TRBJ1-5, with TRBD1 identical over 7 bases. This CDR3 spans 17 amino acids. V lost 1 base to trimming and J lost 6 bases; unmatched junction nucleotides: 12. Germline assignment: CDR1 MDHEN and CDR2 SYDVKM.

The chain links TRBV7-9 to TRBJ1-1, with 7 positions matching TRBD1. Trimming at V came to 2 bases and at J to 5 bases, leaving 5 bases not matched to a gene. There are 14 residues in the CDR3. Germline loops: CDR1 SEHNR, CDR2 FQNEAQ (reference sequence). As DNA, the CDR3 is TGTGCCAGCAGCTTAAAGGGGGCTGGAACTGAAGCTTTCTTT. Protein sequence: CASSLKGAGTEAFF.

CDR3 in amino acids: CAISETAGAGITGANVLTF. The DNA for the CDR3 is TGTGCCATCAGTGAGACGGCGGGAGCCGGGATTACTGGGGCCAACGTCCTGACTTTC. The genes are TRBV10-3 and TRBJ2-6, with TRBD2 matching 7 bases. The CDR3 consists of 19 residues. The V and J ends lost 2 bases and 2 bases, in that order; junction bases with no gene match: 12. Germline V gene data show CDR1 as ENHRY and CDR2 as SYGVKD.

The V and J genes are TRBV20-1 and TRBJ1-6; 12 bases are shared with TRBD1. There are 15 residues in the CDR3. Trimming at V came to 1 base and at J to 5 bases, leaving 0 bases not matched to a gene. CDR1 and CDR2 from the germline V gene are DFQATT and SNEGSKA (reference sequence). Written as DNA, the CDR3 is TGCAGTGCTAGAGGGGACAGGGGGCATAATTCACCCCTCCACTTT. Its translation: CSARGDRGHNSPLHF.

This clonotype was seen more than once but under ten times. This sequence joins TRBV20-1 and TRBJ1-2; a possible D gene is TRBD1 (5 bases). V was cut by 5 bases and J by 7 bases, with 17 bases left in between. This CDR3 has 13 residues. The V gene's germline CDR1 is DFQATT and CDR2 SNEGSKA (reference sequence). CDR3 amino acids: CSAQAGTSRGYTF. CDR3 bases: TGCAGTGCTCAAGCCGGGACCTCTCGTGGCTACACCTTC.

There are a few counts of this clonotype. The chain uses TRBV20-1 and TRBJ1-3; D is unclear. The CDR3 extends over 14 amino acids. CDR1 is DFQATT, CDR2 SNEGSKA, per germline (reference sequence). V lost 0 bases and J 7 bases, leaving 13 bases between the germline ends. The CDR3 protein is CSARDLLALNTIYF. DNA for the CDR3: TGCAGTGCTAGAGATCTCTTGGCCCTGAACACCATATATTTT.

The rearrangement joins TRBV29-1 to TRBJ2-3, with D maybe TRBD1 (6 bases). The CDR3 sequence is 15 residues long. Trimming shortened V by 3 bases and J by 2 bases, and 15 bases separated the two germline ends. Germline CDR1 SQVTM, CDR2 ANQGSEA. The CDR3, as DNA: TGCAGCGTTGATATGGGACACCATATCACAGATACGCAGTATTTT. It encodes CSVDMGHHITDTQYF.

The V gene is TRBV7-2, the J gene TRBJ2-7, with 8 bases matching TRBD2. V shed 4 bases and J 2 bases; nucleotides not matched to a gene: 7. Germline V lookup: CDR1 SGHTA, CDR2 FQGNSA. The CDR3 is 15 amino acids. The CDR3 sequence: CASSYQGLETYEQYF. CDR3 bases: TGTGCCAGCAGCTACCAGGGACTAGAAACCTACGAGCAGTACTTC.